This TCR beta chain emerged from a study of blood T cell repertoires in COVID-19. As for the study in general: Italy, Spain and the United States were the sources of the convalescent and acute COVID-19 samples. The cDNA or gDNA used as material had been derived from T cells, B-cell-depleted T cells, or PBMCs.

CDR1 and CDR2 (germline): LGHDT, YNNKEL (reference sequence). The CDR3 contains 17 residues. V lost 0 bases to trimming and J lost 5 bases, with 20 bases between them. Source study methods: Researchers report that nucleated cell counts were estimated from reference gene primer amplification. TCRdb's copy holds only in-frame clones and misses some; the assay was immunoSEQ multiplex PCR. That table furnishes V, J and clone size, whereas the DNA furnished D and trimming. The repertoire consists of more than 110,000 clones, with 85% to 90% occurring once and the leading ten covering about 10%. This chain links TRBV3-1 (or the pseudogene TRBV3-2) with TRBJ2-7; D possibly corresponds to TRBD2 (6 bases). Source material: peripheral blood. The origin of this receptor is a man in his fifties or sixties with active or convalescent COVID-19. CDR3 bases: TGTGCCAGCAGCCAAGACTTCACGTCGGGAGAGGAGAACGAGCAGTACTTC. Translating gives CASSQDFTSGEENEQYF.